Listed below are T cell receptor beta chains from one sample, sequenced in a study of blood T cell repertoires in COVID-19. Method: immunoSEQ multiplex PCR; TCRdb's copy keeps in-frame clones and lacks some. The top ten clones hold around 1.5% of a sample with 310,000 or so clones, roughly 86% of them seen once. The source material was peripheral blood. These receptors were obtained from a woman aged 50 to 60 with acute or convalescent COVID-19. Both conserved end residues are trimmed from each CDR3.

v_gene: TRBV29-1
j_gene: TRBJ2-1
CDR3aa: SVGGRGSYNEQF

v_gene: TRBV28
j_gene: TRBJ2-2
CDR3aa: ASSVLPGQGFIAGGTGELF

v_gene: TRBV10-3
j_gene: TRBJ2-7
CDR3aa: AISELQAAALGEQY

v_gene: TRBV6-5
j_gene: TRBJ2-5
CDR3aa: ATRLAGGETQY

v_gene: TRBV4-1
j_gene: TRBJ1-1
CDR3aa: ASSIQGAPTEAF

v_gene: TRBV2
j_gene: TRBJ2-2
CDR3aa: ASARDINTGELF

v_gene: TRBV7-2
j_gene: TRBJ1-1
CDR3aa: ASSLGANTEAF

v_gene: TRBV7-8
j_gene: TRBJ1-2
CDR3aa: ASSLAGGAEYYGYT

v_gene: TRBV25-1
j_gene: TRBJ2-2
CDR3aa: ASSEVRAPNTGELF

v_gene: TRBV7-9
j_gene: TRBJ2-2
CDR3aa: ASSSLNIGELF

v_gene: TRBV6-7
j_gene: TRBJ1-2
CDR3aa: ASSYDRGSYGYT

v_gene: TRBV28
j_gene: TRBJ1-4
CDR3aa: ASAGFSRSTNEKLF

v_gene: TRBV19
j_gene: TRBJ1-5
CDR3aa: ASSIGTGRSNQPQH

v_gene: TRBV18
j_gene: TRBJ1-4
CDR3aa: ASSPEAGQGEKLF

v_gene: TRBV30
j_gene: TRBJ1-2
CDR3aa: AWSSGGTGYT

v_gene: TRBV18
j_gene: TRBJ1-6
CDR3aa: ASSPLRGSNSPLH

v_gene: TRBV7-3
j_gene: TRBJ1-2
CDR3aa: ASSFDRGGGYT

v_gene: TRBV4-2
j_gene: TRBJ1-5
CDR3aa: ASSQDGDSRNQPQH

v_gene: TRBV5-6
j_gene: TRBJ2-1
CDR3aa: ASSPSGLNNEQF

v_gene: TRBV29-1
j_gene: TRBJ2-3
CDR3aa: SADRGPDTQY

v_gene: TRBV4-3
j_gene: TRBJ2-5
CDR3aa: ASSRMDRGSETQY

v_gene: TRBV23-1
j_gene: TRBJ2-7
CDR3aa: ASSLGPGQGYEQY

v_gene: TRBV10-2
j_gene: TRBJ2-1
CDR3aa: ASSGPYRGSSTQNEQF

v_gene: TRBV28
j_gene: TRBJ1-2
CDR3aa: ASSAYRGQASNYGYT

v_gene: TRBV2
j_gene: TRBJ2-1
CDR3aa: ASSALLAPDGQF

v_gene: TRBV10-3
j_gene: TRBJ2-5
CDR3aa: AIEEEPGYQETQY

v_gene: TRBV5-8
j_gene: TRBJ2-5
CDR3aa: ASSPDRDRVYETQY

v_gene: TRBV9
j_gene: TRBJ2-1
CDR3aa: ASSPRLRAGGYNEQF

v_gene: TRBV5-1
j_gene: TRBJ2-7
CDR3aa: ASSPQAGGSYEQY

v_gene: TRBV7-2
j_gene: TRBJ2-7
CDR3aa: ASSAGQLNMEQY

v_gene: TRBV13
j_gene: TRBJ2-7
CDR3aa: ASSFGTGIYEQY

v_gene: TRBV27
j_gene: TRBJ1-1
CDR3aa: ASRLQGSNTEAF